The next 10 T cell receptor beta chains were all read from a single sample in a study of blood T cell repertoires in COVID-19. Assay: immunoSEQ multiplex PCR; the TCRdb copy retains only in-frame clones and omits some. The data show 120,000 to 150,000 clones, around 86% seen once. The material sequenced was peripheral blood. These receptors originate from a human donor in a cohort sampled during active COVID-19.

The chain is built from TRBV7-9 and TRBJ1-6; D gene unclear. The CDR3 totals 14 residues. With 6 bases removed from V and 7 bases from J, the gap between germline ends came to 13 bases. Germline V gene lookup returns CDR1 SEHNR and CDR2 FQNEAQ (reference sequence). In DNA form, the CDR3 reads TGTGCCAGCAGTGGGAGCCCCCGGAATTCACCCCTCCACTTT. Translation gives CASSGSPRNSPLHF. Drawing the rest from reference TRBV7-9 and TRBJ1-6, the complete variable domain is DTGVSQNPRHKITKRGQNVTFRCDPISEHNRLYWYRQTLGQGPEFLTYFQNEAQLEKSRLLSDRFSAERPKGSFSTLEIQRTEQGDSAMYLCASSGSPRNSPLHFGNGTRLTVT.

The rearrangement uses TRBV28 and TRBJ2-1, with 8 nucleotides matching TRBD2. The CDR3 consists of 17 residues. Germline trimming cut 5 bases from V and 2 bases from J; bases unmatched to any gene: 11. CDR1 and CDR2 (germline): MDHEN, SYDVKM. In DNA, the CDR3 is TGTGCCAGCAGTCCCCTCGTGGCGGGAGGCCCCTACAATGAGCAGTTCTTC. Translated: CASSPLVAGGPYNEQFF.

Many counts were recorded for this clone. This chain connects TRBV9 to TRBJ2-2, with 10 bases lining up with TRBD2. Losses at the gene ends were 0 bases for V and 4 bases for J; bases not matched to a gene: 3. The CDR3 is 16 residues long. Germline V CDR1 and CDR2: SGDLS, YYNGEE. This chain's CDR3 is CASSVEPSGSTGELFF. DNA of the CDR3: TGTGCCAGCAGCGTAGAGCCTAGCGGGAGCACCGGGGAGCTGTTTTTT.

V gene TRBV19 combines with J gene TRBJ2-1; TRBD2 is a possible D gene (5 bases). Trimming took 3 bases from V and 0 from J, leaving 9 bases between them. Germline lookup yields CDR1 LNHDA and CDR2 SQIVND (reference sequence). This CDR3 spans 15 amino acids. The CDR3 DNA is TGTGCCAGTAGTATTGGAGGAGACTCCTACAATGAGCAGTTCTTC. It specifies CASSIGGDSYNEQFF.

The chain couples TRBV4-1 to TRBJ2-7, with D tentatively TRBD1 (5 bases). The CDR3 runs 15 residues. CDR1 is MGHRA, CDR2 YSYEKL, per germline. V was clipped by 1 base and J by 3 bases, with 13 bases between them. CDR3 amino acids: CASSQVGRVIYEQYF. The CDR3 DNA reads TGCGCCAGCAGCCAAGTTGGCAGGGTCATCTACGAGCAGTACTTC.

The chain recombines TRBV9 with TRBJ2-3; D not resolved. This CDR3 contains 14 residues. V lost 2 bases, J lost 4 bases, and 11 bases lay in between. Germline CDR1 SGDLS, CDR2 YYNGEE. The CDR3 protein is CASSVGDLPDTQYF. CDR3 bases: TGTGCCAGCAGCGTCGGAGACTTGCCAGATACGCAGTATTTT.

This chain uses TRBV19 with TRBJ2-7; 9 nucleotides match TRBD2. The CDR3 has 15 amino acids. Losses at the gene ends were 3 bases for V and 6 bases for J; bases not matched to a gene: 9. Germline values: CDR1 LNHDA, CDR2 SQIVND (reference sequence). CDR3 nucleotide sequence: TGTGCCAGTAGTATGGGACTAGCAGGCACCTCCGAGCAGTACTTC. Translated, it gives CASSMGLAGTSEQYF.

The chain carries TRBV7-9 and TRBJ2-3; D remains ambiguous. CDR3 length equals 15 residues. V dropped 1 base and J dropped 4 bases, with 12 bases sitting between them. Per germline, CDR1 SEHNR and CDR2 FQNEAQ (reference sequence). The DNA of the CDR3 is TGTGCCAGCAGCTTAGGTGGTAGATTTGCAGATACGCAGTATTTT. It specifies CASSLGGRFADTQYF.

The gene calls are TRBV7-9 and TRBJ1-1; 7 nucleotides line up with TRBD1. Germline loops: CDR1 SEHNR, CDR2 FQNEAQ (reference sequence). Trimming took 2 bases from V and 5 from J; bases not matched to a gene: 2. The CDR3 sequence is 13 residues long. The CDR3 reads CASSLTGETEAFF. DNA of the CDR3: TGTGCCAGCAGCTTAACAGGGGAAACTGAAGCTTTCTTT.

The chain joins TRBV10-3 to TRBJ1-1; 10 bases map to TRBD1. The CDR3 length is 15 residues. J was trimmed by 1 base and V by 6 bases; bases with no gene match: 5. Germline loops: CDR1 ENHRY, CDR2 SYGVKD. The CDR3 DNA sequence: TGTGCCATCAGGCCGGGACAGGGGACGAACACTGAAGCTTTCTTT. The encoded protein is CAIRPGQGTNTEAFF.